The present T cell receptor beta chain was sequenced within a study of beta chain features in type 1 diabetes (dated by TCRdb to 2017 to 2018). For context, the study as a whole: No differences in mean age, gender distribution, total cell number or subset yield were found between patients and healthy donors. A total of 100 million to 110 million sorted cells were examined across all samples, and a strong correlation was observed between cell number per subset and RNA yield. In the study, TCRB repertoires of sorted circulating CD4+ T cell subsets from recently diagnosed type 1 diabetes patients were compared with those of matched healthy donors. Regulatory and stem cell-like memory subsets were obtained from only 8 patients and roughly 8 healthy donors, while naive and central memory subsets were obtained from all 28 donors.

Study-wide findings and limitations: Because cDNA was sequenced instead of genomic DNA, highly expressing activated cells could be over-represented, though the groups showed no difference in activation or CD3 levels. Naive, central memory and regulatory TCRB repertoires appeared more similar among patients than among healthy donors. Shorter templates might be favored by PCR, yet because patient and control samples were amplified and corrected together, any such skew would affect both groups equally. In all four CD4+ subsets, TCRB CDR3 length was moderately but significantly shorter in type 1 diabetes patients. At VDJ recombination sites, patients with type 1 diabetes made fewer insertions and deleted more nucleotides, a pattern implying thymic rearrangement abnormalities. Only small numbers of individuals were included in the HLA sub-analyses, which left unresolved whether HLA type had any influence on TCRB rearrangement.

In regard to this clone: Its target antigen remains unknown. No quality values exist for individual bases; no much larger clone is one base distant.

For CDR1 and CDR2, the germline V gene lists LGHNA and YNFKEQ. The trim is 0 bases for V and 1 base for J, with a gap of 12 bases between the germline ends. The CDR3 covers 17 residues, taking in both the cysteine and the phenylalanine. Only the CDR3 part of the read is kept: 51 bases, read in frame from the first base. The entire amount of isolated RNA was reverse transcribed using the High Capacity cDNA Reverse Transcription Kit, so the sequenced TCRB transcripts were expressed ones. Deep immunoSEQ sequencing was applied to naive, central memory and regulatory T cell samples, giving an average of roughly 3.5 million total reads per sample. Sorted cells were lysed in RLT buffer, and RNA was extracted using DNase-treated RNeasy Micro or Mini kits according to cell number. To prevent cross-contamination, every cell subset was processed on its own, while patient and healthy donor samples were processed together. Using the immunoSEQ multiplex PCR, TCRB sequences were amplified from cDNA into 87-bp fragments spanning the CDR3 region. The amplicons were sequenced using the Illumina HiSeq platform. As for the original processing: PCR bias was corrected computationally using synthetic template baselines, and reads within Hamming distance 2 were collapsed, with unmergeable singletons discarded. Reads were aligned to IMGT to assign V, D and J genes, CDR3 length, and insertions or deletions at six rearrangement sites. Clonotype counts were normalized to sorted cell number within each subset before computing true diversity and Gini coefficients with the tcR R package. The overlap coefficient, calculated on TCRB nucleotide sequences, was used to quantify repertoire sharing. TCRdb stores this immuneACCESS table with in-frame sequences only. Part of the clones is absent; in the studies checked, under half of the shortfall reflects unresolved V genes, and no reason is known for the rest. V and J calls and clone size are those listed in that table; D and trimming were worked out from the DNA. The table for this sample lists tens of thousands of clones; 66% of them were counted only once. Of the sample, about 2.1% falls within the top ten clones.

Each donor gave one peripheral blood draw, approximately 100 mL on average, collected into heparinised tubes. A BD FACSAria II and a panel including CD45RO, CCR7, CD25, CD127, CD95 and CD27 were used to sort naive, central memory, regulatory and stem cell-like memory CD4+ T cells. Purity was above 95% for every sorted population. Right away, PBMCs were isolated by Lymphoprep density gradient centrifugation and were stained directly, with no culture step. So that batch effects would be minimized, each experiment stained and sorted samples in pairs, pairing one healthy donor with one patient. The sequence came from a woman aged 18-29 years with type 1 diabetes. What was sequenced was Tregs from blood. Reading the label with the study, this specimen's cell subset or site is: regulatory CD4+ T cells. The V and J genes are TRBV4-2 and TRBJ2-2; the D gene is possibly TRBD2, with 6 bases matching. The CDR3 protein sequence reads: CASSQDGAGLNTGELFF. Read as DNA, the sequence is TGTGCCAGCAGCCAAGACGGGGCGGGGTTGAACACCGGGGAGCTGTTTTTT.